This is a list of T cell receptor beta chains from one sample in a study of technical replicates of blood from a handful of donors. Assay used: immunoSEQ multiplex PCR; TCRdb lists only in-frame clones, some missing. Found here are fewer than 45,000 clones, around 97% of them singletons; the top ten hold about 0.38%. Sequenced input: T cells isolated from PBMCs. Receptors originate from a human donor in good health. CDR3s include the opening cysteine and the closing phenylalanine or tryptophan. D genes are given only for firm matches. Part of the rows lack a size; the others show once, few, many or a class for expanded clones.

TRBJ2-7 | TRBV15 | TRBD2 | NA | TGTGCCACCAGCAGAGATCGCGGCGGGAGCTCCTACGAGCAGTACTTC | CATSRDRGGSSYEQYF
TRBJ1-5 | TRBV5-1 | NA | NA | TGCGCCAGCAGCTTGTGGGGGGATCAGCCCCAGCATTTT | CASSLWGDQPQHF
TRBJ2-1 | TRBV30 | TRBD2 | NA | TGTGCCTGGACCAACTCGGGACTAGCGGGCGGGTCCTACAATGAGCAGTTCTTC | CAWTNSGLAGGSYNEQFF
TRBJ2-7 | TRBV9 | TRBD1 | NA | TGTGCCAGCAGCGTAGGAGACAGGGGAGCCTACGAGCAGTACTTC | CASSVGDRGAYEQYF
TRBJ1-3 | TRBV27 | TRBD1 | NA | TGTGCCAGCAGTTCACGATCCACAGGGGAGAAGAGAAACACCATATATTTT | CASSSRSTGEKRNTIYF
TRBJ2-6 | TRBV30 | NA | NA | TGTGCCTGGAGTCCTCAGGGCTCCTCTGGGGCCAACGTCCTGACTTTC | CAWSPQGSSGANVLTF
TRBJ1-2 | TRBV9 | NA | NA | TGTGCCAGCAGCGGACGATACAGTAGCTATGGCTACACCTTC | CASSGRYSSYGYTF
TRBJ1-2 | TRBV11-2 | NA | NA | TGTGCCAGCAGCTTAGATCCCACAGGGAACCCTAACTATGGCTACACCTTC | CASSLDPTGNPNYGYTF
TRBJ1-4 | TRBV5-5 | NA | NA | TGTGCCAGCAGCCCCCTCCATGGCACAGCCGAAAAACTGTTTTTT | CASSPLHGTAEKLFF
TRBJ2-5 | TRBV4-1 | NA | NA | TGCGCCAGCAGCCAAGACAGGACTACCTGGGAGACCCAGTACTTC | CASSQDRTTWETQYF
TRBJ2-2 | TRBV11-3 | NA | NA | TGTGCCAGCAGCTTAGAAGGTTTGGGCCAACAGATGGCCGGGGAGCTGTTTTTT | CASSLEGLGQQMAGELFF
TRBJ1-2 | TRBV20-1 | NA | NA | TGCAGTGCGACAGACGGCTATGGCTACACCTTC | CSATDGYGYTF
TRBJ2-7 | TRBV19 | NA | NA | TGTGCCAGTAGTATTATCCTTGGACAGTCCTACGAGCAGTACTTC | CASSIILGQSYEQYF
TRBJ1-2 | TRBV9 | TRBD1 | NA | TGTGCCAGCAGCGTCAGCCAGGGGGCGCGGGGCTACACCTTC | CASSVSQGARGYTF
TRBJ1-1 | TRBV7-7 | NA | NA | TGTGCTAGCAGCTTAGCCGTCGACACTGAAGCTTTCTTT | CASSLAVDTEAFF
TRBJ2-2 | TRBV28 | TRBD2 | NA | TGTGCCAGCAGTTATTCTCCTAGCGGGATGGGCGGGGAGCTGTTTTTT | CASSYSPSGMGGELFF
TRBJ2-7 | TRBV6-1 | NA | NA | TGTGCCAGCAGTAAGGCGGGGCTCTACGAGCAGTACTTC | CASSKAGLYEQYF
TRBJ2-1 | TRBV27 | TRBD1 | NA | TGTGCCAGCAGACCTCGGACAGGGCCTGAGCAGTTCTTC | CASRPRTGPEQFF
TRBJ2-1 | TRBV19 | TRBD1 | NA | TGTGCCAGTAGTATAGCCGGGGACAGTTGGTCCTACAATGAGCAGTTCTTC | CASSIAGDSWSYNEQFF
TRBJ2-7 | TRBV2 | NA | NA | TGTGCCAGCAGCCACGGACTATACGAGCAGTACTTC | CASSHGLYEQYF
TRBJ2-5 | TRBV2 | NA | NA | TGTGCCAGCAGTGAAGCTCCTGGGGGCAGCGGGAAAGAGACCCAGTACTTC | CASSEAPGGSGKETQYF
TRBJ2-5 | TRBV11-3 | TRBD1 | NA | TGTGCCAGCAGCTCCCGGGACAGAGAAGAGACCCAGTACTTC | CASSSRDREETQYF
TRBJ2-3 | TRBV4-2 | NA | NA | TGTGCCAGCAGCCACCAGGGCAGTACAGATACGCAGTATTTT | CASSHQGSTDTQYF
TRBJ2-5 | TRBV19 | TRBD2 | NA | TGTGCCACTGAAGCGGGAAACCAAGAGACCCAGTACTTC | CATEAGNQETQYF
TRBJ1-2 | TRBV7-2 | NA | once | TGTGCCAGCAGCTTAGGTAGCTATACAAGATATGGCTACACCTTC | CASSLGSYTRYGYTF
TRBJ1-5 | TRBV6-1 | NA | NA | TGTGCCAGCAGTGAGTACACCCGGGGAGGGGAGCCCCAGCATTTT | CASSEYTRGGEPQHF
TRBJ2-7 | TRBV4-1 | TRBD2 | NA | TGCGCCAGCGGCTTACTAGCGGGAGGGCCTGGGGAGCAGTACTTC | CASGLLAGGPGEQYF
TRBJ1-4 | TRBV5-6 | TRBD1 | NA | TGTGCCAGCAGTTTAACAGGGGGCGATGAAAAACTGTTTTTT | CASSLTGGDEKLFF
TRBJ2-1 | TRBV18 | NA | NA | TGTGCCAGCTCACCTTTCGACAGGATGGACAATGAGCAGTTCTTC | CASSPFDRMDNEQFF
TRBJ2-3 | TRBV6-6 | TRBD2 | NA | TGTGCCAGCAGCATTCTAGCGGGAGGGGGGGATACGCAGTATTTT | CASSILAGGGDTQYF
TRBJ1-4 | TRBV25-1 | NA | NA | TGTGCCAGCTCCCTAAATGAAAAACTGTTTTTT | CASSLNEKLFF
TRBJ2-1 | TRBV5-1 | NA | NA | TGCGCCAGCAGCTTGGGGCCGGGATCCTACAATGAGCAGTTCTTC | CASSLGPGSYNEQFF
TRBJ2-3 | TRBV9 | NA | NA | TGTGCCAGCAGCTCCTACCTGGACAGTAGCACAGATACGCAGTATTTT | CASSSYLDSSTDTQYF
TRBJ1-1 | TRBV19 | TRBD1 | NA | TGTGCCAGTAGTGAGGGGGCCTGGGCTTTCTTT | CASSEGAWAFF
TRBJ2-4 | TRBV10-3 | NA | NA | TGTGCCATCAGCAACAGGGAAACTCTAGCCAAAAACATTCAGTACTTC | CAISNRETLAKNIQYF
TRBJ1-1 | TRBV13 | NA | NA | TGTGCCAGCAGCTTAGTATCTTCCTTGGAAGCTTTCTTT | CASSLVSSLEAFF
TRBJ2-3 | TRBV5-4 | NA | NA | TGTGCCAGCAGCTTGGCAGGGTTAGGCACAGATACGCAGTATTTT | CASSLAGLGTDTQYF
TRBJ1-1 | TRBV6-5 | NA | NA | TGTGCCAGCAGTCCCGACATGCGCTTGAACACTGAAGCTTTCTTT | CASSPDMRLNTEAFF
TRBJ2-1 | TRBV30 | TRBD2 | NA | TGTGCCTGGAGTGTAAGCCTAGCGGGCTACAATGAGCAGTTCTTC | CAWSVSLAGYNEQFF
TRBJ2-5 | TRBV6-1 | NA | NA | TGTGCCAGCAGTGAATACGCGGGGACGCGGGAGACCCAGTACTTC | CASSEYAGTRETQYF
TRBJ2-1 | TRBV13 | TRBD2 | NA | TGTGCCAGCAGCTTAGCGGCGGGACTAGCGGGAGGGCCTCTCTATGAGCAGTTCTTC | CASSLAAGLAGGPLYEQFF
TRBJ2-7 | TRBV11-3 | TRBD2 | NA | TGTGCCAGCAGCTTATCACTAGCGGCCTTCTCCTACGAGCAGTACTTC | CASSLSLAAFSYEQYF
TRBJ1-3 | TRBV5-4 | TRBD1 | NA | TGTGCCAGCAGCGACGGACAGGGGCCGGACACCATATATTTT | CASSDGQGPDTIYF
TRBJ1-2 | TRBV2 | NA | NA | TGTGCCAGCAGTGATGGCAGGGCTTATGGCTACACCTTC | CASSDGRAYGYTF
TRBJ1-1 | TRBV19 | NA | NA | TGTGCCAGTAGTATTCGTGATCTAGGTCATGAAGCTTTCTTT | CASSIRDLGHEAFF
TRBJ2-7 | TRBV2 | NA | NA | TGTGCCAGCATCCTGCGGAGCCTGGCGAGCGAGCAGTACTTC | CASILRSLASEQYF
TRBJ2-7 | TRBV2 | NA | NA | TGTGCCAGCAGTCGCGAGCCCCCATCTCTCTCCTACGAGCAGTACTTC | CASSREPPSLSYEQYF
TRBJ1-5 | TRBV7-8 | NA | NA | TGTGCCAGCAGCTTGGGGAGGGGACGGGCGGGCCAGCCCCAGCATTTT | CASSLGRGRAGQPQHF
TRBJ2-5 | TRBV2 | NA | NA | TGTGCCAGTGGGTACAGGCAAGAGACCCAGTACTTC | CASGYRQETQYF
TRBJ1-5 | TRBV6-6 | NA | NA | TGTGCCAGCAGTCAAGACAGGCCAGTTAATCAGCCCCAGCATTTT | CASSQDRPVNQPQHF
TRBJ1-2 | TRBV9 | TRBD1 | NA | TGTGCCAGCAGCGTAGAGCTTTCGGGCAGGGGGCCCTATGGCTACACCTTC | CASSVELSGRGPYGYTF
TRBJ2-1 | TRBV9 | NA | NA | TGTGCCAGCAGCGTAGGTGATCTAGCGACCCTAAGCTCCTACAATGAGCAGTTCTTC | CASSVGDLATLSSYNEQFF
TRBJ1-5 | TRBV28 | NA | NA | TGTGCCAGCAGACTCTCAGGGGAATATCAGCCCCAGCATTTT | CASRLSGEYQPQHF
TRBJ2-3 | TRBV9 | NA | NA | TGTGCCAGCAGCGTAGAGGCTAGCGTTCCCCCGCAGCAGTATTTT | CASSVEASVPPQQYF
TRBJ2-1 | TRBV15 | NA | NA | TGTGCCACCAGCCATCTACCCTACAATGAGCAGTTCTTC | CATSHLPYNEQFF
TRBJ2-2 | TRBV5-4 | TRBD2 | once | TGTGCCAGCAGCTTGGGGCTAGCGGGTTCGAACACCGGGGAGCTGTTTTTT | CASSLGLAGSNTGELFF
TRBJ2-7 | TRBV25-1 | TRBD1 | NA | TGTGCCAGCGCCACTAGGGGGCTCAACGAGCAGTACTTC | CASATRGLNEQYF
TRBJ1-1 | TRBV5-1 | NA | NA | TGCGCCAGCAGCTTCCGGGAGATGAACACTGAAGCTTTCTTT | CASSFREMNTEAFF
TRBJ1-5 | TRBV30 | TRBD1 | NA | TGTGCCTGGAGGACAGGGTTTGAACAGCCCCAGCATTTT | CAWRTGFEQPQHF
TRBJ2-7 | TRBV5-1 | NA | NA | TGCGCCAGCAGCTTGGGCATCTACTCCTACGAGCAGTACTTC | CASSLGIYSYEQYF